Detailed here is one T cell receptor beta chain. This entry comes from a study of patients and donors after allogeneic stem cell transplantation. TCRdb called the RT-PCR reads again in MiXCR, with one record for every CDR3 protein. The data show hundreds of thousands of distinct CDR3 sequences, with roughly 17% seen just once and 6% to 8% held by the top ten. The sequenced material came from blood, either unsorted or a sorted T cell fraction (not recorded which). This receptor was taken from a human donor who was either an allogeneic HSCT recipient or a stem cell or donor lymphocyte infusion donor (not recorded which). It is not recorded whose cells these are; they may come from a transplant donor.

The CDR3 spells CASSPAGSTDTQYF. CDR3 bases: TGTGCCAGCAGCCCCGCCGGGAGCACAGATACGCAGTATTTT. J is TRBJ2-3 and V is TRBV7-3, with D unresolved. Per the germline V gene, CDR1 is SGHTA and CDR2 is FQGTGA. The V gene lost 5 bases and the J gene lost 0 bases, with 9 bases spanning the gap. The CDR3 is 14 amino acids.